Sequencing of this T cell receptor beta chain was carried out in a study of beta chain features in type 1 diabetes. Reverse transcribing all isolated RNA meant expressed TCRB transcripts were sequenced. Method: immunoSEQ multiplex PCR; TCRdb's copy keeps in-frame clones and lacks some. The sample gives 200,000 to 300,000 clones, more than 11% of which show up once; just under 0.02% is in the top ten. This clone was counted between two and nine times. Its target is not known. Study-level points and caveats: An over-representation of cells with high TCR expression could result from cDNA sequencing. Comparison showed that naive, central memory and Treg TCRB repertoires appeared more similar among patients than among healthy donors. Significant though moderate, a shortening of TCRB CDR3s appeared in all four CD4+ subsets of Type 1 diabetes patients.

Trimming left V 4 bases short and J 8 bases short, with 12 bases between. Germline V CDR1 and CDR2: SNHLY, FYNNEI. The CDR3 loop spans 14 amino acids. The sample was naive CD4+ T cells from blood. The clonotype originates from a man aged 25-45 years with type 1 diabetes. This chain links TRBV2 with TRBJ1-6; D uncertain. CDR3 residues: CASSGGEQYSPLHF. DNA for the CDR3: TGTGCCAGCAGTGGCGGGGAACAATATTCACCCCTCCACTTT.